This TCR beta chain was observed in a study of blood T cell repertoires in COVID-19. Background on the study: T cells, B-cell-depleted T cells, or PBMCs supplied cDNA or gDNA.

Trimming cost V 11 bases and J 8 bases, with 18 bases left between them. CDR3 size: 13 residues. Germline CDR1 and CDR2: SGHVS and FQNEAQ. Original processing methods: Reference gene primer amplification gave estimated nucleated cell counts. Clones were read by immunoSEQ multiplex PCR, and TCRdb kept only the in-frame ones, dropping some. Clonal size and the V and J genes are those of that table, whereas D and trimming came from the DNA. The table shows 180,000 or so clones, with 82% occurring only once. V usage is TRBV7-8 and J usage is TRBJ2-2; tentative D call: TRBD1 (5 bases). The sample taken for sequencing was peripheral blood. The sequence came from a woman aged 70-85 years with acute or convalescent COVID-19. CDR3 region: CAHAQGLGGELFF. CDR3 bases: TGTGCCCATGCCCAGGGTCTAGGGGGGGAGCTGTTTTTT.